The 26 T cell receptor beta chains below come from one sample, sequenced in a study of blood T cell repertoires in COVID-19. Method: immunoSEQ multiplex PCR; TCRdb's copy keeps in-frame clones and lacks some. Here the sample spans about 210,000 clones, 88% being singletons. Sequencing input: peripheral blood. Receptors originate from a man between 65 and 80 years old with acute or convalescent COVID-19.

The sample holds a few counts of this clone. The chain couples TRBV19 to TRBJ1-2, with 7 bases matching TRBD1. V lost 5 bases and J lost 7; bases outside the gene matches: 10. The length of the CDR3 is 14 residues. Germline CDR1 and CDR2: LNHDA and SQIVND (reference sequence). CDR3 sequence: CASSLRQGVIGYTF. The CDR3 DNA reads as TGTGCCAGTAGTCTTCGACAGGGCGTAATTGGCTACACCTTC.

The rearrangement joins TRBV6-5 to TRBJ1-5; tentatively, D is TRBD1 (6 bases). The V gene lost 4 bases and the J gene lost 1 base, with 8 bases spanning the gap. Per the germline V gene, CDR1 is MNHEY and CDR2 is SVGAGI. The CDR3 consists of 14 residues. The CDR3 DNA reads TGTGCCAGCAGTTTCGACAGGAGCAATCAGCCCCAGCATTTT. It is translated as CASSFDRSNQPQHF.

The chain is built from TRBV7-2 and TRBJ2-7, with 8 bases matching TRBD1. From germline, CDR1 is SGHTA and CDR2 FQGNSA. CDR3 length: 16 amino acids. V dropped 5 bases and J dropped 6; count of bases not matched to a gene: 15. CDR3 sequence reads: CASSTRSGQAPSEQYF. The CDR3 DNA reads TGTGCCAGCAGCACCCGGTCGGGACAGGCACCTTCCGAGCAGTACTTC. The whole variable domain, filled in from reference TRBV7-2 and TRBJ2-7, reads GAGVSQSPSNKVTEKGKDVELRCDPISGHTALYWYRQSLGQGLEFLIYFQGNSAPDKSGLPSDRFSAERTGGSVSTLTIQRTQQEDSAVYLCASSTRSGQAPSEQYFGPGTRLTVT.

V usage is TRBV18 and J usage is TRBJ1-5; 7 nucleotides line up with TRBD1. The CDR3 contains 15 residues. The ends lost 4 bases at V and 7 bases at J; junction bases unmatched: 10. Looked up from germline, CDR1 is KGHSH and CDR2 is LQKENI. CDR3 sequence reads: CASSRADRAGQPQHF. CDR3 DNA: TGTGCCAGCTCACGCGCCGACAGGGCTGGACAGCCCCAGCATTTT. The full variable domain, with the rest looked up from reference TRBV18 and TRBJ1-5, is NAGVMQNPRHLVRRRGQEARLRCSPMKGHSHVYWYRQLPEEGLKFMVYLQKENIIDESGMPKERFSAEFPKEGPSILRIQQVVRGDSAAYFCASSRADRAGQPQHFGDGTRLSIL.

V gene TRBV7-2 combines with J gene TRBJ2-5, with 9 bases matching TRBD1. V shed 6 bases and J 9 bases; nucleotides not matched to a gene: 8. Per germline, CDR1 SGHTA and CDR2 FQGNSA. This CDR3 comprises 13 residues. In DNA form, the CDR3 reads TGTGCCAGCAGGGGACAGGGTGGAGCGGCCCAGTACTTC. This translates into CASRGQGGAAQYF.

V is TRBV28 and J is TRBJ2-7; TRBD1 matches at 9 bases. Germline CDR1 reads MDHEN; CDR2 reads SYDVKM. Trimming at V came to 8 bases and at J to 2 bases, leaving 10 bases not matched to a gene. CDR3 length: 15 amino acids. The CDR3 bases are TGTGCCAGCGGAGGTTTAGGACAGGGGACCTACGAGCAGTACTTC. It is translated as CASGGLGQGTYEQYF.

The chain is built from TRBV4-1 and TRBJ2-7; tentatively, D is TRBD1 (5 bases). CDR3 length: 15 amino acids. V shed 1 base and J shed 1 base, with 11 bases lying between them. In germline, CDR1 is MGHRA, CDR2 YSYEKL. CDR3 in DNA: TGCGCCAGCAGCCAAGGGGCGGCAGGGTCCTACGAGCAGTACTTC. Translation gives CASSQGAAGSYEQYF.

The chain is built from TRBV5-1 and TRBJ1-5, with no clear D. The CDR3 covers 14 residues. The germline V and J ends were trimmed by 0 bases and 0 bases, with 4 bases remaining between them. CDR1 and CDR2 (germline): SGHRS, YFSETQ. The CDR3 DNA reads as TGCGCCAGCAGCTTGGCAGGTAGCAATCAGCCCCAGCATTTT. Translated: CASSLAGSNQPQHF.

The chain is built from TRBV4-2 and TRBJ1-3; the match to TRBD1 covers 7 bases. With V trimmed by 0 bases and J by 0 bases, 8 bases remained unmatched. The CDR3 is 18 amino acids. Germline V gene sequence: CDR1 LGHNA, CDR2 YNFKEQ. The CDR3 loop reads CASSQDSGDSSSGNTIYF. CDR3 DNA sequence: TGTGCCAGCAGCCAAGATTCCGGGGACAGCAGCTCTGGAAACACCATATATTTT.

V is TRBV18 and J is TRBJ2-1; 9 nucleotides align to TRBD1. The V gene's germline CDR1 is KGHSH and CDR2 LQKENI. The junction had 6 bases not matched to a gene; V was cut back by 1 base and J by 5 bases. The CDR3 is 16 amino acids. CDR3 sequence: CASSPLGQGPDNEQFF. CDR3 coding DNA: TGTGCCAGCTCACCACTCGGACAGGGGCCAGACAATGAGCAGTTCTTC. Using reference TRBV18 and TRBJ2-1 for the parts outside the CDR3, the full variable domain is NAGVMQNPRHLVRRRGQEARLRCSPMKGHSHVYWYRQLPEEGLKFMVYLQKENIIDESGMPKERFSAEFPKEGPSILRIQQVVRGDSAAYFCASSPLGQGPDNEQFFGPGTRLTVL.

This clone was seen a few times. The CDR3 bases are TGTGCCAGCAGCCAAGTCTTAAGGGGTGAGCAGTTCTTC. The encoded protein is CASSQVLRGEQFF. V and J are TRBV3-1 (or the pseudogene TRBV3-2) and TRBJ2-1; D might be TRBD1 (5 bases). Looked up from germline, CDR1 is LGHDT and CDR2 is YNNKEL (reference sequence). V was shortened by 1 base and J by 9 bases, with 10 bases between the two germline ends. This CDR3 comprises 13 residues.

The chain uses TRBV27 and TRBJ2-7; 9 bases align to TRBD1. The length of the CDR3 is 17 residues. V was pared by 5 bases and J by 5 bases, with 16 bases of the junction left unmatched. Germline V gene sequence: CDR1 MNHEY, CDR2 SMNVEV (reference sequence). The CDR3 DNA reads as TGTGCCAGCAGTCCCAGTAGGACAGGGGTAATTCGGCACGAGCAGTACTTC. Translating gives CASSPSRTGVIRHEQYF.

This chain uses TRBV5-4 with TRBJ1-2, with 7 positions matching TRBD1. The J segment lost 6 bases and the V segment lost 5 bases, leaving 4 bases of the junction unmatched. This CDR3 has 12 residues. CDR1 is SGHNT and CDR2 is YYREEE in the germline V gene (reference sequence). The CDR3 DNA reads as TGTGCCAGCAGATTTGACAGGGATGGCTACACCTTC. Its translation: CASRFDRDGYTF.

V usage is TRBV7-8 and J usage is TRBJ2-7; TRBD1 might be the D (5 bases). V was cut by 1 base and J by 6 bases, with 10 bases left in between. This CDR3 spans 13 amino acids. Germline V CDR1 and CDR2: SGHVS, FQNEAQ. CDR3 protein: CASSLEQAREQYF. Written as DNA, the CDR3 is TGTGCCAGCAGCTTAGAACAGGCCCGCGAGCAGTACTTC.

The J gene is TRBJ2-2, the V gene TRBV7-9; 7 bases match TRBD2. Germline values: CDR1 SEHNR, CDR2 FQNEAQ (reference sequence). The trim removed 2 bases at V and 4 bases at J, leaving 16 bases unmatched. The CDR3 consists of 19 residues. The CDR3 region has the DNA TGTGCCAGCAGCTTATTTCTCGGCGTTTGGGGGAGGGCCACCGGGGAGCTGTTTTTT. It encodes CASSLFLGVWGRATGELFF.

V and J are TRBV29-1 and TRBJ2-6, with a weak D call TRBD1 (6 bases). The CDR3 is 16 residues long. The germline CDR1 and CDR2 sequences are SQVTM and ANQGSEA. With 4 bases removed from V and 0 bases from J, the gap between germline ends came to 13 bases. The CDR3 protein is CSVVGQISSGANVLTF. The CDR3 nucleotides read TGCAGCGTTGTAGGACAGATAAGCTCTGGGGCCAACGTCCTGACTTTC.

This chain joins TRBV19 and TRBJ1-2; D call uncertain. Germline V lookup: CDR1 LNHDA, CDR2 SQIVND (reference sequence). The CDR3 is 14 amino acids. V was shortened by 5 bases and J by 2 bases, with 12 bases between the two germline ends. For the CDR3, the DNA is TGTGCCAGTAGTTCCTACGGGTTCAACTATGGCTACACCTTC. It is translated as CASSSYGFNYGYTF. Full variable domain (outside the CDR3, taken from reference TRBV19 and TRBJ1-2): DGGITQSPKYLFRKEGQNVTLSCEQNLNHDAMYWYRQDPGQGLRLIYYSQIVNDFQKGDIAEGYSVSREKKESFPLTVTSAQKNPTAFYLCASSSYGFNYGYTFGSGTRLTVV.

This clone was seen only once. The identical CDR3 is also encoded by other nucleotide sequences in the sample. This rearrangement joins TRBV6-1 to TRBJ1-5; 9 positions match TRBD1. The CDR3 runs 16 residues. The germline V gene encodes CDR1 MNHNS and CDR2 SASEGT. J gave up 3 bases and V 3 bases, and 6 bases lay outside the gene matches. This CDR3 is CASSDPGQGSNQPQHF. DNA for the CDR3: TGTGCCAGCAGTGACCCGGGACAGGGCTCCAATCAGCCCCAGCATTTT.

This clone was seen only once. This chain connects TRBV5-8 to TRBJ2-1; no definite D call. Germline values: CDR1 SGHTS, CDR2 YDEGEE. The V end was cut by 5 bases, the J end by 9 bases, with 15 bases between. The CDR3 covers 13 residues. DNA for the CDR3: TGTGCCAGCAGACAGATCTCCCTTGGTGAGCAGTTCTTC. Amino acids: CASRQISLGEQFF.

The chain joins TRBV11-2 to TRBJ1-2; D may be TRBD1 (5 bases). V was shortened by 1 base and J by 4 bases, with 13 bases between the two germline ends. Germline values: CDR1 SGHAT, CDR2 FQNNGV. This CDR3 region has 15 residues. The CDR3: CASSLVSGGSYGYTF. The CDR3 region has the DNA TGTGCCAGCAGCTTAGTCTCGGGGGGAAGCTATGGCTACACCTTC. Full variable domain (outside the CDR3, taken from reference TRBV11-2 and TRBJ1-2): EAGVAQSPRYKIIEKRQSVAFWCNPISGHATLYWYQQILGQGPKLLIQFQNNGVVDDSQLPKDRFSAERLKGVDSTLKIQPAKLEDSAVYLCASSLVSGGSYGYTFGSGTRLTVV.

This clone was counted a few times. J is TRBJ2-5 and V is TRBV6-6; 8 bases agree with TRBD2. Losses at the gene ends were 4 bases for V and 5 bases for J; bases not matched to a gene: 9. Germline V gene data show CDR1 as MNHNY and CDR2 as SVGAGI (reference sequence). The CDR3 runs 15 residues. The chain's CDR3 is CASSSPSGRRETQYF. CDR3 DNA sequence: TGTGCCAGCAGTTCCCCAAGCGGGAGAAGGGAGACCCAGTACTTC.

This clone was counted a few times. The V gene is TRBV11-3, the J gene TRBJ1-1; TRBD1 matches 7 bases. The CDR3 contains 13 residues. Germline assignment: CDR1 SGHNT and CDR2 YENEEA. The V segment lost 3 bases and the J segment 7 bases; nucleotides outside the gene matches: 5. CDR3: CASSLYRDSEAFF. In nucleotides, the CDR3 is TGTGCCAGCAGCTTGTACCGGGACAGTGAAGCTTTCTTT.

The chain joins TRBV7-2 to TRBJ1-2; unclear D gene. Germline CDR1 and CDR2: SGHTA and FQGNSA. This CDR3 comprises 11 residues. Trimming removed 7 bases at V and 4 bases at J, with 7 bases between. CDR3 DNA sequence: TGTGCCAGCACAGGCCTCTATGGCTACACCTTC. Its translation is CASTGLYGYTF. The whole variable domain, remainder taken from reference TRBV7-2 and TRBJ1-2, is GAGVSQSPSNKVTEKGKDVELRCDPISGHTALYWYRQSLGQGLEFLIYFQGNSAPDKSGLPSDRFSAERTGGSVSTLTIQRTQQEDSAVYLCASTGLYGYTFGSGTRLTVV.

This clone was seen a few times. The rearrangement links TRBV18 to TRBJ2-7, with 7 nucleotides matching TRBD1. Germline V lookup: CDR1 KGHSH, CDR2 LQKENI. This CDR3 contains 15 residues. Trimming removed 3 bases from V and 2 bases from J; junction bases left unmatched: 7. CDR3 nucleotide sequence: TGTGCCAGCTCACCCTTTCGGGACAGTCCCTACGAGCAGTACTTC. Encoded protein: CASSPFRDSPYEQYF.

Concerning this clone: At the DNA level, this CDR3 is encoded by other sequences in the same sample as well. The chain employs TRBV6-2 or TRBV6-3 and TRBJ2-7; 9 nucleotides align to TRBD1. The CDR3 is made up of 13 amino acids. The V gene end was trimmed by 2 bases and the J gene end by 4 bases; junction bases not matched to a gene: 0. Looked up from germline, CDR1 is MNHEY and CDR2 is SVGEGT. As DNA, the CDR3 is TGTGCCAGCAGTTACGACAGGGGGTACGAGCAGTACTTC. Protein sequence: CASSYDRGYEQYF.

The chain links TRBV11-2 to TRBJ2-2; TRBD1 matches 9 bases. The CDR3 length is 15 residues. CDR1 is SGHAT and CDR2 is FQNNGV in the germline V gene. After removal of 3 bases from V and 3 bases from J, the junction contained 2 bases not matched to a gene. For the CDR3, the DNA is TGTGCCAGCAGCTTTGGGACAGGGTACACCGGGGAGCTGTTTTTT. Its translation: CASSFGTGYTGELFF.